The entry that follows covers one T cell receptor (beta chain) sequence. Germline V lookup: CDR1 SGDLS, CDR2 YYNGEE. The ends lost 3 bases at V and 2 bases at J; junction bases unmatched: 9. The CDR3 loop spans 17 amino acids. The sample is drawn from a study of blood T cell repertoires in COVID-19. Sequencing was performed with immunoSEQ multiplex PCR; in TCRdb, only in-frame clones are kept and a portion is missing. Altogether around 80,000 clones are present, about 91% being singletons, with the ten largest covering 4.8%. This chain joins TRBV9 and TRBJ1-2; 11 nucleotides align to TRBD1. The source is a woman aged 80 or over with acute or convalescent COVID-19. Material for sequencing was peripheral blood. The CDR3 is CASSAGQGAPRNYGYTF. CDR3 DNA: TGTGCCAGCAGCGCTGGACAGGGGGCACCCAGGAACTATGGCTACACCTTC. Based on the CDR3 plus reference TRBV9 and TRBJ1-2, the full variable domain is DSGVTQTPKHLITATGQRVTLRCSPRSGDLSVYWYQQSLDQGLQFLIQYYNGEERAKGNILERFSAQQFPDLHSELNLSSLELGDSALYFCASSAGQGAPRNYGYTFGSGTRLTVV.